This T cell receptor beta chain was identified in a study of radiotherapy plus CTLA-4 blockade in lung cancer. Study results and limitations: Some TCR clones had been derived from tumors. These clones expanded in peripheral blood after radiotherapy plus ipilimumab. Reportedly, early blood T cell clone dynamics best predicted response, with interferon-beta.

The study gave focal radiation plus ipilimumab CTLA-4 blockade to patients with chemo-refractory metastatic non-small-cell lung cancer. Some clones are missing from TCRdb's copy, which holds only in-frame ones; the method was immunoSEQ multiplex PCR. The sample lists more than 95,000 clones, about four fifths occurring once. The V gene's germline CDR1 is SGHKS and CDR2 YYEKEE (reference sequence). Trimming took 1 base from V and 2 from J, leaving 12 bases between them. The CDR3 length is 15 residues. The count of this clone is one. Its antigen is still unknown. This chain joins TRBV5-5 and TRBJ1-1, with D possibly being TRBD1 (6 bases). The specimen comprised peripheral blood, sampled from a patient treated with radiotherapy plus ipilimumab. The source of this sequence is a human donor with non-small cell lung cancer who had a partial response to radiotherapy plus ipilimumab. Some clones in this sample may be carry-over from other donors' samples. This CDR3 reads CASSLQSGVNTEAFF. The CDR3 DNA is TGTGCCAGCAGCTTGCAGTCAGGGGTAAACACTGAAGCTTTCTTT.